This T cell receptor (beta chain) was sequenced during a study of blood T cell repertoires in COVID-19. Study as a whole: The United States, Italy and Spain provided the acute and convalescent COVID-19 samples. From T cells, B-cell-depleted T cells, or PBMCs came the material, which was cDNA or gDNA.

Authors' analysis steps: The authors estimated nucleated cell counts from reference gene primer amplification. The table came from immunoSEQ multiplex PCR; TCRdb's copy has only in-frame clones and leaves some out. V and J calls and clone size follow that table, whereas D and trimming were derived from the DNA. The table records around 330,000 clones, approximately 87% of them present only once. The V end lost 2 bases, the J end lost 7 bases, and 12 bases lay between the germline ends. The CDR3 contains 13 residues. Germline loops: CDR1 MNHEY, CDR2 SVGEGT. This receptor was obtained from a woman aged 50 to 60 with active or convalescent COVID-19. The chain uses TRBV6-2 or TRBV6-3 and TRBJ2-7, with D hard to call. Specimen: peripheral blood. The chain's CDR3 is CASSYRPRREQYF. In DNA form, the CDR3 reads TGTGCCAGCAGTTACCGACCCCGGAGAGAGCAGTACTTC.